This is a list of T cell receptor beta chains from one sample in a study of T-cell memory formation after mild COVID-19. TCRdb reprocessed the 5' RACE reads with MiXCR, giving one entry per CDR3 protein. The sample gives approximately 190,000 distinct CDR3 sequences, around 17% of which show up once; approximately 2.4% is in the top ten. Sequenced: PBMCs or a T cell subset sorted from them (not recorded which). The receptor set was obtained from an adult woman who had mild COVID-19 (a few samples of this study predate the infection). Cell type and time point are not known. Each CDR3 is given with its conserved first and last residue. The D gene is left open where the match is weak. Rows give clone size only sometimes, using once, few, many, or a class for an expanded clone.

J,D,V,size,DNA,CDR3
TRBJ1-3,NA,TRBV7-9,few,TGTGCCAGCAGCGATGCAGTGAGCTCTGGAAACACCATATATTTT,CASSDAVSSGNTIYF
TRBJ1-2,TRBD1,TRBV19,few,TGTGCCAGTAGTAGGGACAGGGTTGGAAACTATGGCTACACCTTC,CASSRDRVGNYGYTF
TRBJ1-2,NA,TRBV10-3,many,TGTGCCATCGGCGACGTGGGCTATGGCTACACCTTC,CAIGDVGYGYTF
TRBJ2-7,TRBD2,TRBV7-9,few,TGTGCCAGCAGCCCAGCGCGGGGGTCAGCGGGCTCCTACGAGCAGTACTTC,CASSPARGSAGSYEQYF
TRBJ1-4,NA,TRBV12-3/TRBV12-4,NA,TGTGCCAGCAGCTGGGGGCAGGGAACTAATGAAAAACTGTTTTTT,CASSWGQGTNEKLFF
TRBJ2-1,TRBD2,TRBV5-5,few,TGTGCCAGCAGCCCGGGGGGAGCCAGCTACAATGAGCAGTTCTTC,CASSPGGASYNEQFF
TRBJ1-2,TRBD1,TRBV7-2,NA,TGTGCCAGCAGAAATACCGGGACAGGCTATGGCTACACCTTC,CASRNTGTGYGYTF
TRBJ2-3,NA,TRBV6-6,NA,TGTGCCAGCACCACCGCAGATACGCAGTATTTT,CASTTADTQYF
TRBJ2-7,NA,TRBV5-1,NA,TGCGCCAGCAGCTTGGGCAGCGTCTACGAGCAGTACTTC,CASSLGSVYEQYF
TRBJ2-1,NA,TRBV7-3,NA,TGTGCCAGCAGCCCAGGGTGGGACTACAATGAGCAGTTCTTC,CASSPGWDYNEQFF
TRBJ2-5,NA,TRBV27,NA,TGTGCCAGCATATCTAGGACGGGGGGCGGGCAGACCCAGTACTTC,CASISRTGGGQTQYF
TRBJ2-2,NA,TRBV4-1,few,TGCGCCAGCAGCCAAATAAACGGGGAGCTGTTTTTT,CASSQINGELFF
TRBJ1-3,TRBD1,TRBV9,NA,TGTGCCAGCAGCGTAGAGGGGGCTGGGAACACCATATATTTT,CASSVEGAGNTIYF
TRBJ2-5,NA,TRBV3-1,many,TGTGCCAGCAGGGGAGAACAAGAGACCCAGTACTTC,CASRGEQETQYF
TRBJ1-1,TRBD1,TRBV12-3/TRBV12-4,NA,TGTGCCAGCGCCAGGGGGCGGGTTGAAGCTTTCTTT,CASARGRVEAFF
TRBJ2-1,NA,TRBV9,NA,TGTGCCAGTAGCGTACGTGACTACGGCATCAATGAGCAGTTCTTC,CASSVRDYGINEQFF
TRBJ2-1,TRBD1,TRBV10-3,few,TGTGCCATCAGTGCGGGACAGGGGACCTATGAGCAGTTCTTC,CAISAGQGTYEQFF
TRBJ1-3,TRBD1,TRBV2,once,TGTGCCAGCAGTGACGACAGGGGAGCTGGAAACACCATATATTTT,CASSDDRGAGNTIYF
TRBJ2-7,TRBD1,TRBV4-2,few,TGTGCCAGCAGCCAAGATGGGGGACAGGCCTCCTACGAGCAGTACTTC,CASSQDGGQASYEQYF
TRBJ1-3,NA,TRBV21-1,NA,TGTGCCAGCAGCAAGAAACAGGGAGCCAAAAAAGGAAACACCATATATTTT,CASSKKQGAKKGNTIYF
TRBJ2-7,TRBD2,TRBV29-1,NA,TGCAGCGTTAAGAGTAGCGGGAGTGGCTACGAGCAGTACTTC,CSVKSSGSGYEQYF
TRBJ2-7,TRBD1,TRBV5-6,many,TGTGCCAGCAGCTTGTACGCGGGACAGGTTTATAACGAGCAGTACTTC,CASSLYAGQVYNEQYF
TRBJ2-7,TRBD1,TRBV5-1,NA,TGCGCCAGCAGCTTGGCACCACAGGGGACCTACGAGCAGTACTTC,CASSLAPQGTYEQYF
TRBJ2-7,TRBD1,TRBV4-1,NA,TGCGCCAGCAGCCGCACCGGGACAGGGGATTACGAGCAGTACTTC,CASSRTGTGDYEQYF
TRBJ2-2,TRBD2,TRBV7-2,NA,TGTGCCAGCAGCTTAGTTGCTAGCGGGGGGGAGCTGTTTTTT,CASSLVASGGELFF
TRBJ2-1,NA,TRBV24-1,few,TGTGCCACCAGTGATTTGTACGGGTTGTCCTACAATGAGCAGTTCTTC,CATSDLYGLSYNEQFF
TRBJ1-6,NA,TRBV11-2,few,TGTGCCAGCAGCCGACTAGAGCCGGTGGGTTCACCCCTCCACTTT,CASSRLEPVGSPLHF
TRBJ1-1,TRBD1,TRBV6-2/TRBV6-3,NA,TGTGCCAGCGCCCGGGACAGACAGACTGAAGCTTTCTTT,CASARDRQTEAFF
TRBJ2-1,TRBD2,TRBV11-3,NA,TGTGCCAGCAGCCCCTCCGGGACTAGCGACACTAACGAGCAGTTCTTC,CASSPSGTSDTNEQFF
TRBJ2-1,TRBD2,TRBV20-1,NA,TGCAGTGCCGGACTAGCGGGGGGGCCAAATGAGCAGTTCTTC,CSAGLAGGPNEQFF
TRBJ2-7,NA,TRBV7-2,few,TGTGCCAGCAGCTTAGAGGCCGGATCGGCCTACGAGCAGTACTTC,CASSLEAGSAYEQYF
TRBJ1-1,TRBD1,TRBV3-1,few,TGTGCCAGCGCAGCCCTTAACAGGGGGCTGGCTTTCTTT,CASAALNRGLAFF
TRBJ1-1,NA,TRBV4-1,few,TGCGCCAGCAGCCAAGATCATCGGGGTACCACTGAAGCTTTCTTT,CASSQDHRGTTEAFF
TRBJ2-3,NA,TRBV6-5,NA,TGTGCCAGCAGTTGGACAGAGACTAGCACAGATACGCAGTATTTT,CASSWTETSTDTQYF
TRBJ2-5,NA,TRBV12-3/TRBV12-4,NA,TGTGCCAGCAGTTCTAGGGGGTACCAAGAGACCCAGTACTTC,CASSSRGYQETQYF
TRBJ1-1,NA,TRBV3-1,NA,TGTGCCAGCAGCCAAGAGCCCCGCCGGGCGAACACTGAAGCTTTCTTT,CASSQEPRRANTEAFF
TRBJ2-3,TRBD1,TRBV3-1,NA,TGTGCCAGCAGCCGGACAGGCTCCACAGATACGCAGTATTTT,CASSRTGSTDTQYF